This T cell receptor (beta chain) was profiled in a study of blood T cell repertoires in COVID-19. Across the study: The United States, Italy and Spain supplied acute and convalescent COVID-19 samples.

In the authors' workflow: Quantification of nucleated cells was approximated via reference gene primer amplification. Produced via immunoSEQ multiplex PCR; TCRdb's table is partial and in-frame only. From that table come the V and J calls and clone size; the DNA was used to work out D and trimming. The sample has about 220,000 clones; approximately 84% are singletons. Points on this clone: The sample has other DNA sequences that encode this CDR3 too.

The sequenced material came from peripheral blood. This TCR came from a woman aged 25 to 39 who had recovered from COVID-19.

CDR3 sequence: CASSLGTANTEAFF. The CDR3 DNA follows: TGTGCCAGCAGCTTAGGGACAGCGAACACTGAAGCTTTCTTT. The J gene is TRBJ1-1, the V gene TRBV7-9; D is perhaps TRBD1 (6 bases). This CDR3 has 14 residues. The germline V gene has CDR1 SEHNR and CDR2 FQNEAQ (reference sequence). V was pared by 1 base and J by 1 base, with 7 bases between.